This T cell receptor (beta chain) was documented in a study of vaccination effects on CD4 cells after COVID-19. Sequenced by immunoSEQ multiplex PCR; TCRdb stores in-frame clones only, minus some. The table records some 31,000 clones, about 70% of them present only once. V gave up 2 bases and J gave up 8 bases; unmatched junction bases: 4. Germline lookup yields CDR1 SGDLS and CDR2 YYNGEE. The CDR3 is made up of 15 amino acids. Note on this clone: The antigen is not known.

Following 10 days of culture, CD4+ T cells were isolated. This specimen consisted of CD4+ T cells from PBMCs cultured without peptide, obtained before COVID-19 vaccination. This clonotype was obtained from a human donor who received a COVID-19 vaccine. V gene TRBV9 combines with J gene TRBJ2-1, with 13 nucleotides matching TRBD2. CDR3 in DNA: TGTGCCAGCAGCGTCGGGACTAGCGGGGTTTATGAGCAGTTCTTC. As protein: CASSVGTSGVYEQFF.